The entry below gives a single TCR beta chain sequence along with its context. The data are from a study of blood T cell repertoires in COVID-19. Study-level background: PBMCs, B-cell-depleted T cells, or T cells provided the cDNA or gDNA that made up the material.

Per the study methods: The assay estimated nucleated cells by amplifying reference gene primers. Repertoires were generated with immunoSEQ multiplex PCR, while TCRdb's copy carries only in-frame clones and drops some. V and J calls and clone size are those listed in that table; D and trimming were worked out from the DNA. The data contain about 100,000 clones, roughly 82% of them singletons. The receptor was derived from a man aged 55 to 70 with acute or convalescent COVID-19. Sequenced sample: peripheral blood.

The CDR3 DNA reads TGTGCCAGCAGCCAGCCACAGGGGGCGGTAAGGAATTCACCCCTCCACTTT. This translates into CASSQPQGAVRNSPLHF. The chain uses TRBV4-2 and TRBJ1-6; 9 nucleotides agree with TRBD1. Per germline, CDR1 LGHNA and CDR2 YNFKEQ. This CDR3 spans 17 amino acids. Trimming took 3 bases from V and 7 from J; bases not matched to a gene: 10.